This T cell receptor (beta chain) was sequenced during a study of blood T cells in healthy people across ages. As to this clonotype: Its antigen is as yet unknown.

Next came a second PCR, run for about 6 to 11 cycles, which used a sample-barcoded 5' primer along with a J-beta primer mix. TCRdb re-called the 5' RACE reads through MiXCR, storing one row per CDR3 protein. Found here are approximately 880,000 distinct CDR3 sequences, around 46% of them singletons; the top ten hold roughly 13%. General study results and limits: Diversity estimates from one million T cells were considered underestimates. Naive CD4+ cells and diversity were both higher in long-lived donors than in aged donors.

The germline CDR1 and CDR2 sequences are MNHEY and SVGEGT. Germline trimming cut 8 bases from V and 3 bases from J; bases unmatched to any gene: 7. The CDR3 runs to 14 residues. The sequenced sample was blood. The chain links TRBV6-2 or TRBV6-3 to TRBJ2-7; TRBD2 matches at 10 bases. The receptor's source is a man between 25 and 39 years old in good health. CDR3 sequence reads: CASRPASGGYEQYF. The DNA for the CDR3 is TGTGCCAGCCGACCGGCTAGCGGGGGCTACGAGCAGTACTTC.